This T cell receptor (beta chain) is from a study of naive and memory T cell subsets. Study-wide findings and caveats: A few larger clonotypes appeared in naive repertoires, especially CD8, possibly memory cells re-expressing CD45RA.

On this clonotype: Antigen specificity is unknown.

CDR3 length: 15 amino acids. V was cut by 6 bases and J by 10 bases, with 19 bases left in between. Germline V gives CDR1 LGHDT, CDR2 YNNKEL (reference sequence). An equimolar mix of two oligonucleotides served as the beta constant-region primer for TRBC1 and TRBC2. An oligonucleotide with the SP2 primer and a 12-nucleotide UMI was ligated to the cDNA 3' end. TCRdb fed the UMI-ligation and nested PCR reads into MiXCR, producing one record per CDR3 protein. The table records roughly 140,000 distinct CDR3 sequences, about 18% of them present only once. The receptor was derived from a human donor in good health. The rearrangement joins TRBV3-1 to TRBJ1-6; D perhaps matches TRBD1 (5 bases). The sequenced material came from naive CD4+ T cells from blood. The CDR3 here is CASRYGTAKGSPLHF. The CDR3, as DNA: TGTGCCAGCAGATACGGGACCGCAAAGGGGTCACCCCTCCACTTT.